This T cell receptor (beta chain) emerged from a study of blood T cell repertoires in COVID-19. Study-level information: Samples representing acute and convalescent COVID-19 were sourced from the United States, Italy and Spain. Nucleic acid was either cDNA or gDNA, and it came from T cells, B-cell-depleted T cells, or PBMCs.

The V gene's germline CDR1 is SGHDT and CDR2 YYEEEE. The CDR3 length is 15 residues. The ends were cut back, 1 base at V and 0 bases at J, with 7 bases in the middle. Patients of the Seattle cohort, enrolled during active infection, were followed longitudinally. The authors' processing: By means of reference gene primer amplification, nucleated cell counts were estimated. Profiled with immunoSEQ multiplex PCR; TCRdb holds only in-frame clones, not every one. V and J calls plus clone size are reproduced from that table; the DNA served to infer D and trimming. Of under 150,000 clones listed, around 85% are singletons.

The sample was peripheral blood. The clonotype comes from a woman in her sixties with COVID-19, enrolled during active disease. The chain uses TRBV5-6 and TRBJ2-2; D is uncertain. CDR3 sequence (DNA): TGTGCCAGCAGCTTGTACAGTTCGAACACCGGGGAGCTGTTTTTT. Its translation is CASSLYSSNTGELFF.